Listed below are T cell receptor beta chains from one sample, sequenced in a study of T cell responses to AZD1222 COVID-19 vaccine. Generated by immunoSEQ multiplex PCR, the TCRdb table keeps only in-frame clones and is missing some. The sample comprises about 150,000 clones, 92% of which are singletons, and 3.3% rests with the top ten. The sample in question was peripheral blood, obtained 28 days after the second AZD1222 dose. The receptors here all came from an adult who received the AZD1222 COVID-19 vaccine. Both conserved end residues are trimmed from each CDR3.

V: TRBV27; CDR3: ASSPRFGNTIY
V: TRBV19; CDR3: ASSTLTSATRNEQF
V: TRBV5-6; CDR3: ASSWRRDLSYNEQF
V: TRBV29-1; CDR3: SVVVGGTGTTGELF
V: TRBV30; CDR3: AWRRPGRDTGELF
V: TRBV7-9; CDR3: ASSLGPREQY
V: TRBV6-5; CDR3: ASSYGRINEQF
V: TRBV5-1; CDR3: ASSLDYPSSYEQY
V: TRBV5-5; CDR3: ASSIREGTNYGYT
V: TRBV27; CDR3: ASRRGDETYEQY